This T cell receptor (beta chain) was sequenced for a study of T cell changes during pregnancy in multiple sclerosis. V was pared by 4 bases and J by 4 bases, with 10 bases of the junction left unmatched. Per germline, CDR1 SGHRS and CDR2 YFSETQ. This CDR3 is built from 15 residues. TCRdb's copy holds only in-frame clones and misses some; the assay was immunoSEQ multiplex PCR. The sample includes approximately 39,000 clones, nearly 90% seen only once; the top ten take around 0.52%. Sequences were derived from CD4+ T cells from peripheral blood mononuclear cells, sampled in the second trimester of pregnancy. This TCR was sampled from a female donor with multiple sclerosis, enrolled in a pregnancy study. The V call is TRBV5-1, the J call TRBJ2-5, with 7 bases identical to TRBD1. The CDR3 DNA follows: TGCGCCAGCAGCAGAGCCCGGGACAGAGGAGAGACCCAGTACTTC. Encoded protein: CASSRARDRGETQYF.